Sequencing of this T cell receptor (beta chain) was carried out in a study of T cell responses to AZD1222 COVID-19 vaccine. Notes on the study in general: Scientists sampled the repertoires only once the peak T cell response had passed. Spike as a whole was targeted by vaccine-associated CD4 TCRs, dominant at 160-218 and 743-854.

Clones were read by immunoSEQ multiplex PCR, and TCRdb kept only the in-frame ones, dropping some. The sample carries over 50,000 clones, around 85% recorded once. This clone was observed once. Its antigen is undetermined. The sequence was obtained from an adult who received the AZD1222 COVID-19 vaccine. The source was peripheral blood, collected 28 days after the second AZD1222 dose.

Written as DNA, the CDR3 is TGTGCCAGCACAAGACAGGGTTTTCAGCCCCAGCATTTT. Protein sequence: CASTRQGFQPQHF. The chain couples TRBV12-3 or TRBV12-4 to TRBJ1-5, with 7 bases matching TRBD1. The CDR3 runs to 13 residues. Trimming at V came to 7 bases and at J to 6 bases, leaving 6 bases not matched to a gene.